This TCR beta chain appears in the sequencing data of a study of blood T cell repertoires in COVID-19. Study in general: Collection of acute and convalescent COVID-19 samples took place in the United States, Italy and Spain.

Per the original data handling: Amplification of reference gene primers was used by the study to estimate nucleated cell counts. Assay: immunoSEQ multiplex PCR; the TCRdb copy retains only in-frame clones and omits some. V, J and clone size are those of that table, while D and trimming were read from the DNA. The sample records roughly 74,000 clones, around 90% being singletons. This sequence was found in a woman older than 75 with active or convalescent COVID-19. Sequencing was done on a sample of peripheral blood.

CDR3 amino acids: CASSLTGTGDEKLFF. In DNA form, the CDR3 reads TGCGCCAGCAGCTTGACCGGGACAGGAGACGAAAAACTGTTTTTT. This chain uses TRBV5-1 with TRBJ1-4; 8 positions agree with TRBD1. CDR3 length equals 15 residues. Germline V gives CDR1 SGHRS, CDR2 YFSETQ. Losses at the gene ends were 1 base for V and 8 bases for J; bases not matched to a gene: 7.